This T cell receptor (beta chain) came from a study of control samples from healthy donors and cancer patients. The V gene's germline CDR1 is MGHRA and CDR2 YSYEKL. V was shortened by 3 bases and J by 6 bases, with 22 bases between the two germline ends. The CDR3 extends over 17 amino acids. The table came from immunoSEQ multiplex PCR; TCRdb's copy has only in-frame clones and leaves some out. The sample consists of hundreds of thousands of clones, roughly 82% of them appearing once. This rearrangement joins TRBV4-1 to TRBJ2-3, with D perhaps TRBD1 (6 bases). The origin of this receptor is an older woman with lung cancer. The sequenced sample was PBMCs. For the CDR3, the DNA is TGCGCCAGCAGCCAGCCCCGGGACCCAGGGGCGAGTGATACGCAGTATTTT. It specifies CASSQPRDPGASDTQYF.